This T cell receptor (beta chain) derives from a study of Ad26.COV2.S vaccination and SARS-CoV-2 variants. Study-wide background: Dosing was one shot or two shots 56 days apart.

This clone was counted only a few times. Its antigen is currently unknown. Only in-frame clones appear in the TCRdb table, and some are missing; sequencing was by immunoSEQ multiplex PCR. The repertoire includes roughly 400,000 clones, about 90% of them detected once, and under 4.5% sits in the top ten. Study results and limitations: Vaccine recipients showed a spike-specific TCR breadth that was higher than in placebo recipients. Reported findings describe substantial breadth in spike-specific CD8+ and CD4+ T cell responses following vaccination.

The sample's treatment: 19 received Ad26.COV2.S at low or high dose, single or two shots; 5 received placebo; per-sample allocation not given. After the first vaccine or placebo injection, samples were drawn on day 63. The donor's status was that of an adult aged 18-55 years in Boston. The V end lost 0 bases, the J end lost 6 bases, and 8 bases lay between the germline ends. The CDR3 length is 13 residues. Germline CDR1 MNHNS, CDR2 SASEGT. The receptor was derived from a person between 18 and 65 years old who received the Ad26.COV2.S COVID-19 vaccine or a placebo. The source was peripheral blood, collected in a trial of Ad26.COV2.S vaccine versus placebo. The V gene is TRBV6-1, the J gene TRBJ1-1; D might be TRBD1 (5 bases). In DNA form, the CDR3 reads TGTGCCAGCAGTGAAGCGGCCAGGGCTGAAGCTTTCTTT. It specifies CASSEAARAEAFF.